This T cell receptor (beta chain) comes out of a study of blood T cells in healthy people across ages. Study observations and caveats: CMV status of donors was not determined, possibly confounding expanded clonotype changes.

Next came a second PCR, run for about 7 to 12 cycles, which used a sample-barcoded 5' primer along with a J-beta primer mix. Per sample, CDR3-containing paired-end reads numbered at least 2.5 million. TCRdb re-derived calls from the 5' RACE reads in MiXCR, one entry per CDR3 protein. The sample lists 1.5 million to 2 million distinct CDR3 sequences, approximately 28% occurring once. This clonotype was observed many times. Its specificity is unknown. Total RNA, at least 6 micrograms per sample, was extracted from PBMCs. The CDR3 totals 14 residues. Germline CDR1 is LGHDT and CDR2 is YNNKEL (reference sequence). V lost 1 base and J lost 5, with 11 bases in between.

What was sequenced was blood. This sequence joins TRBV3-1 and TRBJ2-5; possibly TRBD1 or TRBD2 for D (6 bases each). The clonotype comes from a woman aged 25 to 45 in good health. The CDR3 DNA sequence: TGTGCCAGCAGCCAAGGAGGGGGGCCGGAGACCCAGTACTTC. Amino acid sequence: CASSQGGGPETQYF.